This TCR beta chain is from a study of vaccination and CD4 T cells after COVID-19. As concerns this clonotype: What it binds is not known.

Researchers used the Oncomine TCR Beta short-read assay to sequence DNA from cultured CD4+ T cells. TCRdb fed the PCR reads into MiXCR, producing one record per CDR3 protein. The data show about 3,500 distinct CDR3 sequences, with roughly a fifth seen just once and 27% held by the top ten. Treatment defined: approximately nine-day PBMC culture with coronavirus spike peptide pools or control peptides (ViraFEST assay). Every well contained 1.5 million to 2.5 million PBMCs, which were grown with about 10 IU/ml IL-2 and roughly 10 ug/ml peptide pools. The CDR3 covers 14 residues. V gave up 6 bases and J gave up 3 bases; unmatched junction bases: 7. Germline assignment: CDR1 LNHDA and CDR2 SQIVND (reference sequence).

The sequencing input was CD4+ T cells from blood, cultured in vitro. The chain uses TRBV19 and TRBJ2-7; the match to TRBD2 covers 8 bases. The sequence was obtained from a human donor who had recovered from COVID-19. The CDR3, as DNA: TGTGCCAGTAGCGTAGCGGGGTCGCTCTACGAGCAGTACTTC. Translated: CASSVAGSLYEQYF.